These 27 T cell receptor beta chains were sequenced from one sample in a study of regulatory T cells in long-lasting Graves disease. The time point is: newly diagnosed GD, antithyroid drugs for less than 3 months. The TCR library was made from RNA that had been extracted from PBMCs in TRIzol. CDR3-region Arm-PCR and iRepertoire HTBI primers produced the TCR beta libraries. TCRdb fed the multiplex PCR reads into MiXCR, producing one record per CDR3 protein. The sample holds around 470,000 distinct CDR3 sequences, less than 15% seen once. The same data also went into a second study, on T cells in Graves' hyperthyroidism and ophthalmopathy.

Material: peripheral blood mononuclear cells (PBMCs), obtained at new diagnosis, from a patient treated with antithyroid drugs. These receptors were taken from a woman aged 50 to 65 with Graves disease.

This clonotype came up a few times. V gene TRBV5-4 combines with J gene TRBJ2-7; D may correspond to TRBD1 or TRBD2 (5 bases each). CDR3 size: 15 residues. Trimming shortened V by 3 bases and J by 0 bases, and 13 bases separated the two germline ends. Germline CDR1 is SGHNT and CDR2 is YYREEE (reference sequence). CDR3 DNA sequence: TGTGCCAGCAGCTGGGGGACGGCCAGCTCCTACGAGCAGTACTTC. Encoded protein: CASSWGTASSYEQYF.

Comments on this clonotype: A junction end diverges from the germline sequence, so it may reflect a read error. The gene calls are TRBV7-7 and TRBJ2-2; D may be TRBD2 (6 bases). This CDR3 contains 16 residues. Germline loops: CDR1 SSHAT, CDR2 FNYEAQ (reference sequence). The chain's CDR3 is CASSLAVGPNTGELFF. CDR3 coding DNA: TGTGCTAGCAGCTTAGCGGTGGGTCCGAACACCGGGGAGCTGTTTTTT.

This clonotype has ten or more counts. This rearrangement joins TRBV12-3 or TRBV12-4 to TRBJ2-7, with TRBD2 matching 14 bases. Unmatched junction bases numbered 5, after V lost 3 bases and J lost 7 bases. The CDR3 runs 15 residues. The CDR3 spells CASSFRTSGRPEQYF. The CDR3 coding sequence is TGTGCCAGCAGTTTCCGGACTAGCGGGAGGCCGGAGCAGTACTTC.

This clonotype was seen at least ten times. The chain has TRBV28 and TRBJ2-1, with no clear D. The germline V gene has CDR1 MDHEN and CDR2 SYDVKM. This CDR3 comprises 16 residues. V was pared by 7 bases and J by 5 bases, with 21 bases between. The CDR3 nucleotides read TGTGCCAGCACCAAACGAAACGGTGGACGCAACAATGAGCAGTTCTTC. It is translated as CASTKRNGGRNNEQFF. Full variable domain (remainder filled in from reference TRBV28 and TRBJ2-1): DVKVTQSSRYLVKRTGEKVFLECVQDMDHENMFWYRQDPGLGLRLIYFSYDVKMKEKGDIPEGYSVSREKKERFSLILESASTNQTSMYLCASTKRNGGRNNEQFFGPGTRLTVL.

The DNA of the CDR3 is TGTGCCAGCAGTGAAGACACGGGACAGGGGAACCAGCCCCAGCATTTT. Its protein is CASSEDTGQGNQPQHF. The chain is built from TRBV6-1 and TRBJ1-5; 10 bases map to TRBD1. In germline, CDR1 is MNHNS, CDR2 SASEGT. The CDR3 runs to 16 residues. The V gene end was trimmed by 1 base and the J gene end by 7 bases; junction bases not matched to a gene: 7.

This clonotype appeared a few times. The chain joins TRBV5-8 to TRBJ1-5; 8 bases line up with TRBD1. Trimming took 4 bases from V and 5 from J; bases not matched to a gene: 5. The germline gives CDR1 SGHTS, CDR2 YDEGEE. The CDR3 is 14 amino acids. CDR3 bases: TGTGCCAGCAGCCCGGACAGGGAGGATCAGCCCCAGCATTTT. The encoded protein is CASSPDREDQPQHF.

This clonotype was picked up many times. The chain joins TRBV12-3 or TRBV12-4 to TRBJ2-7, with TRBD2 matching 9 bases. The CDR3 length is 15 residues. V was clipped by 7 bases and J by 5 bases; unmatched bases: 12. Here the CDR3 DNA reads TGTGCCAGCACCCTTCTGGCTAGCGGGGCCAACGAGCAGTACTTC. It translates to CASTLLASGANEQYF.

The chain is built from TRBV29-1 and TRBJ2-7; 12 bases match TRBD2. The germline V gene has CDR1 SQVTM and CDR2 ANQGSEA. Trimming removed 0 bases from V and 0 bases from J; junction bases left unmatched: 3. This CDR3 is 16 amino acids long. DNA of the CDR3: TGCAGCGTTGAAGACGGACTAGCGGGAACCTCCTACGAGCAGTACTTC. It specifies CSVEDGLAGTSYEQYF.

To note about this clonotype: This may come from a read error, since a much larger clone is one base off. This rearrangement joins TRBV30 to TRBJ2-5, with D possibly matching TRBD1 (5 bases). Looked up from germline, CDR1 is GTSNPN and CDR2 is SVGIG (reference sequence). The germline V and J ends were trimmed by 1 base and 2 bases, with 8 bases remaining between them. The CDR3 is made up of 13 amino acids. Written as DNA, the CDR3 is TGTGCCTGGAGTGCAGGGCTACAAGAGACCCAGTACTTC. This gives the protein CAWSAGLQETQYF.

As to this clonotype: A much bigger clone sits one base away, suggesting this may be a read error. The gene calls are TRBV13 and TRBJ2-5; D possibly corresponds to TRBD2 (5 bases). The CDR3 is 15 amino acids. V lost 0 bases to trimming and J lost 0 bases, with 8 bases between them. Per the germline V gene, CDR1 is PRHDT and CDR2 is FYEKMQ (reference sequence). The CDR3 protein is CASSLGQRHQETQYF. Written as DNA, the CDR3 is TGTGCCAGCAGCTTAGGTCAGCGGCACCAAGAGACCCAGTACTTC.

This clonotype was counted at least ten times. The rearrangement links TRBV5-6 to TRBJ2-2; the D is unclear. The CDR3 extends over 13 amino acids. CDR1 and CDR2 (germline): SGHDT, YYEEEE. The V end lost 4 bases, the J end lost 4 bases, and 8 bases lay between the germline ends. The CDR3 loop reads CASSPRLTGELFF. CDR3 DNA sequence: TGTGCCAGCAGCCCCCGCCTCACCGGGGAGCTGTTTTTT.

Ten or more counts support this clonotype. This chain joins TRBV28 and TRBJ2-2, with unresolved D. Germline V gene data show CDR1 as MDHEN and CDR2 as SYDVKM. V lost 2 bases and J lost 3, with 10 bases in between. CDR3 length: 15 amino acids. Written as DNA, the CDR3 is TGTGCCAGCAGTTTAATAACGTTGGACACCGGGGAGCTGTTTTTT. This encodes CASSLITLDTGELFF.

This clonotype was observed at least ten times. The chain uses TRBV20-1 and TRBJ2-5; perhaps TRBD1 as D (6 bases). V was pared by 5 bases and J by 1 base, with 17 bases between. Looked up from germline, CDR1 is DFQATT and CDR2 is SNEGSKA (reference sequence). The CDR3 sequence is 15 residues long. CDR3 DNA sequence: TGCAGTGCTCACGACAGGCGAGGGCTCCAAGAGACCCAGTACTTC. It encodes CSAHDRRGLQETQYF.

A remark on this clonotype: It may be a read error: a sequence one base away is much more abundant. The chain couples TRBV12-3 or TRBV12-4 to TRBJ1-4; D remains ambiguous. This CDR3 region has 11 residues. CDR3 nucleotides: TGTGCCAGCAGTGAGAGTGAAAAACCGTTTTTT. Translation gives CASSESEKPFF.

This clonotype appeared a few times. The chain has TRBV5-1 and TRBJ2-1, with 14 bases lining up with TRBD2. The junction had 4 bases not matched to a gene; V was cut back by 0 bases and J by 2 bases. Germline V CDR1 and CDR2: SGHRS, YFSETQ. This CDR3 comprises 18 residues. Here the CDR3 reads CASSLAGLAGETYNEQFF. In DNA, the CDR3 is TGCGCCAGCAGCTTGGCGGGACTAGCGGGGGAAACCTACAATGAGCAGTTCTTC.

This clonotype was seen more than once but under ten times. J is TRBJ2-5 and V is TRBV5-1; 8 positions match TRBD1. Germline trimming cut 2 bases from V and 2 bases from J; bases unmatched to any gene: 2. CDR1 is SGHRS, CDR2 YFSETQ, per germline. The CDR3 extends over 14 amino acids. The CDR3 DNA follows: TGCGCCAGCAGCTTATACAGGGGGCAAGAGACCCAGTACTTC. Amino acid sequence: CASSLYRGQETQYF.

Ten or more counts support this clonotype. The CDR3 region has the DNA TGTGCCAGTAGTATAGCGGGAGGGATCAATGAGCAGTTCTTC. Translated: CASSIAGGINEQFF. The genes are TRBV19 and TRBJ2-1, with 8 bases identical to TRBD2. This CDR3 contains 14 residues. Germline lookup yields CDR1 LNHDA and CDR2 SQIVND (reference sequence). The V and J ends lost 1 base and 6 bases, in that order; junction bases with no gene match: 2.

The chain has TRBV5-1 and TRBJ1-2; TRBD1 matches at 9 bases. The length of the CDR3 is 18 residues. J lost 4 bases, V lost 0 bases, and 13 bases had no gene match. Germline V gene sequence: CDR1 SGHRS, CDR2 YFSETQ. CDR3 sequence: CASSLDMGTGISSYGYTF. The DNA of the CDR3 is TGCGCCAGCAGCTTGGATATGGGGACAGGGATCAGTTCCTATGGCTACACCTTC. The full variable domain, in which reference TRBV5-1 and TRBJ1-2 provide the parts outside the CDR3, is KAGVTQTPRYLIKTRGQQVTLSCSPISGHRSVSWYQQTPGQGLQFLFEYFSETQRNKGNFPGRFSGRQFSNSRSEMNVSTLELGDSALYLCASSLDMGTGISSYGYTFGSGTRLTVV.

The chain has TRBV2 and TRBJ1-6; tentatively, D is TRBD1 (6 bases). The length of the CDR3 is 13 residues. Trimming left V 5 bases short and J 7 bases short, with 9 bases between. Per germline, CDR1 SNHLY and CDR2 FYNNEI. The CDR3 is CASSLRGNSPLHF. Here the CDR3 DNA reads TGTGCCAGCAGTCTCAGGGGAAATTCACCCCTCCACTTT.

This chain uses TRBV20-1 with TRBJ2-2, with 7 bases matching TRBD1. J lost 5 bases, V lost 0 bases, and 12 bases had no gene match. Germline V gene data show CDR1 as DFQATT and CDR2 as SNEGSKA (reference sequence). The CDR3 loop spans 17 amino acids. In DNA form, the CDR3 reads TGCAGTGCTAGAGATAGTGGGAAGGGGGCAGGAACCGGGGAGCTGTTTTTT. Protein product: CSARDSGKGAGTGELFF.

About this clonotype itself: A read error may explain this, as a much larger clone is one base away. This sequence joins TRBV7-9 and TRBJ1-2; D gene ambiguous. The germline V gene has CDR1 SEHNR and CDR2 FQNEAQ (reference sequence). CDR3 size: 13 residues. CDR3 residues: CASSLVTEYGYAF. CDR3 in DNA: TGTGCCAGCAGCTTAGTTACGGAATATGGCTACGCCTTC.

This clonotype was seen only a few times. The DNA for the CDR3 is TGTGCCAGCAGTTCCGCACAGGATCTCAATCAGCCCCAGCATTTT. It specifies CASSSAQDLNQPQHF. The chain uses TRBV28 and TRBJ1-5, with D perhaps TRBD1 (5 bases). The germline CDR1 and CDR2 sequences are MDHEN and SYDVKM. Trimming cost V 4 bases and J 3 bases, with 13 bases left between them. CDR3 length equals 15 residues.

This clonotype was seen at least ten times. V usage is TRBV30 and J usage is TRBJ1-1; the D is unclear. CDR3 length equals 13 residues. V lost 1 base and J lost 0, with 6 bases in between. Germline V gene sequence: CDR1 GTSNPN, CDR2 SVGIG (reference sequence). CDR3 amino acids: CAWSEFMNTEAFF. CDR3 DNA sequence: TGTGCCTGGAGTGAATTTATGAACACTGAAGCTTTCTTT.

This clonotype was seen a handful of times. The chain combines TRBV7-9 with TRBJ2-7, with TRBD1 matching 8 bases. Per the germline V gene, CDR1 is SEHNR and CDR2 is FQNEAQ (reference sequence). The trim removed 4 bases at V and 4 bases at J, leaving 3 bases unmatched. CDR3 size: 13 residues. CDR3 region: CASSSQGEYEQYF. DNA for the CDR3: TGTGCCAGCAGCTCACAGGGGGAGTACGAGCAGTACTTC.

The chain joins TRBV7-2 to TRBJ2-5; 9 positions match TRBD1. This CDR3 spans 17 amino acids. J lost 4 bases, V lost 5 bases, and 14 bases had no gene match. The germline gives CDR1 SGHTA, CDR2 FQGNSA. The CDR3 sequence is CASSHPPGQGSAETQYF. As DNA, the CDR3 is TGTGCCAGCAGCCATCCCCCGGGACAGGGATCGGCAGAGACCCAGTACTTC.

The chain recombines TRBV5-8 with TRBJ1-2; no definite D call. Trimming took 3 bases from V and 8 from J, leaving 8 bases between them. Germline CDR1 is SGHTS and CDR2 is YDEGEE. This CDR3 region has 11 residues. CDR3 loop: CASSSGGGYTF. As DNA, the CDR3 is TGTGCCAGCAGCTCGGGAGGCGGCTACACCTTC.

Only one count was recorded for this clonotype. The genes are TRBV4-1 and TRBJ2-7, with D possibly being TRBD2 (6 bases). Looked up from germline, CDR1 is MGHRA and CDR2 is YSYEKL. This CDR3 contains 15 residues. Trimming left V 1 base short and J 4 bases short, with 14 bases between. The CDR3 protein is CASSQGLVGGYEQYF. CDR3 in DNA: TGCGCCAGCAGCCAAGGACTAGTGGGAGGTTACGAGCAGTACTTC.